The clone carrying this T cell receptor beta chain was found a few times. Antigen: not known. This specimen belongs to a study of T-cell memory formation after mild COVID-19. Study overall: TCR clusters were mostly donor specific.

Study-level points and caveats: The pre-infection memory compartment contained some responding clones, suggesting cross-reactive memory joined. Clones shrinking between day 15 and 85 showed a balanced CD4/CD8 split, and those that grew later tilted toward CD4+.

TCR alpha and TCR beta cDNA libraries carrying sample barcodes and UMIs came from 5'RACE with constant-segment primers. TCRdb recomputed calls from the 5' RACE reads with MiXCR, one row per CDR3 protein. Of 300,000 to 400,000 distinct CDR3 sequences in the sample, over 10% were seen once. The CDR3 is 13 residues long. V was cut by 2 bases and J by 5 bases, with 11 bases left in between. From germline, CDR1 is SGHRS and CDR2 YFSETQ. V usage is TRBV5-1 and J usage is TRBJ2-7; TRBD1 might be the D (6 bases). The source material was PBMCs or a T cell subset sorted from them (not recorded which). This receptor was obtained from a man aged 18 to 30 who had mild COVID-19 (a few samples of this study predate the infection). Cell type and time point are not known. CDR3: CASSFQGSHEQYF. DNA for the CDR3: TGCGCCAGCAGCTTCCAGGGGAGCCACGAGCAGTACTTC.